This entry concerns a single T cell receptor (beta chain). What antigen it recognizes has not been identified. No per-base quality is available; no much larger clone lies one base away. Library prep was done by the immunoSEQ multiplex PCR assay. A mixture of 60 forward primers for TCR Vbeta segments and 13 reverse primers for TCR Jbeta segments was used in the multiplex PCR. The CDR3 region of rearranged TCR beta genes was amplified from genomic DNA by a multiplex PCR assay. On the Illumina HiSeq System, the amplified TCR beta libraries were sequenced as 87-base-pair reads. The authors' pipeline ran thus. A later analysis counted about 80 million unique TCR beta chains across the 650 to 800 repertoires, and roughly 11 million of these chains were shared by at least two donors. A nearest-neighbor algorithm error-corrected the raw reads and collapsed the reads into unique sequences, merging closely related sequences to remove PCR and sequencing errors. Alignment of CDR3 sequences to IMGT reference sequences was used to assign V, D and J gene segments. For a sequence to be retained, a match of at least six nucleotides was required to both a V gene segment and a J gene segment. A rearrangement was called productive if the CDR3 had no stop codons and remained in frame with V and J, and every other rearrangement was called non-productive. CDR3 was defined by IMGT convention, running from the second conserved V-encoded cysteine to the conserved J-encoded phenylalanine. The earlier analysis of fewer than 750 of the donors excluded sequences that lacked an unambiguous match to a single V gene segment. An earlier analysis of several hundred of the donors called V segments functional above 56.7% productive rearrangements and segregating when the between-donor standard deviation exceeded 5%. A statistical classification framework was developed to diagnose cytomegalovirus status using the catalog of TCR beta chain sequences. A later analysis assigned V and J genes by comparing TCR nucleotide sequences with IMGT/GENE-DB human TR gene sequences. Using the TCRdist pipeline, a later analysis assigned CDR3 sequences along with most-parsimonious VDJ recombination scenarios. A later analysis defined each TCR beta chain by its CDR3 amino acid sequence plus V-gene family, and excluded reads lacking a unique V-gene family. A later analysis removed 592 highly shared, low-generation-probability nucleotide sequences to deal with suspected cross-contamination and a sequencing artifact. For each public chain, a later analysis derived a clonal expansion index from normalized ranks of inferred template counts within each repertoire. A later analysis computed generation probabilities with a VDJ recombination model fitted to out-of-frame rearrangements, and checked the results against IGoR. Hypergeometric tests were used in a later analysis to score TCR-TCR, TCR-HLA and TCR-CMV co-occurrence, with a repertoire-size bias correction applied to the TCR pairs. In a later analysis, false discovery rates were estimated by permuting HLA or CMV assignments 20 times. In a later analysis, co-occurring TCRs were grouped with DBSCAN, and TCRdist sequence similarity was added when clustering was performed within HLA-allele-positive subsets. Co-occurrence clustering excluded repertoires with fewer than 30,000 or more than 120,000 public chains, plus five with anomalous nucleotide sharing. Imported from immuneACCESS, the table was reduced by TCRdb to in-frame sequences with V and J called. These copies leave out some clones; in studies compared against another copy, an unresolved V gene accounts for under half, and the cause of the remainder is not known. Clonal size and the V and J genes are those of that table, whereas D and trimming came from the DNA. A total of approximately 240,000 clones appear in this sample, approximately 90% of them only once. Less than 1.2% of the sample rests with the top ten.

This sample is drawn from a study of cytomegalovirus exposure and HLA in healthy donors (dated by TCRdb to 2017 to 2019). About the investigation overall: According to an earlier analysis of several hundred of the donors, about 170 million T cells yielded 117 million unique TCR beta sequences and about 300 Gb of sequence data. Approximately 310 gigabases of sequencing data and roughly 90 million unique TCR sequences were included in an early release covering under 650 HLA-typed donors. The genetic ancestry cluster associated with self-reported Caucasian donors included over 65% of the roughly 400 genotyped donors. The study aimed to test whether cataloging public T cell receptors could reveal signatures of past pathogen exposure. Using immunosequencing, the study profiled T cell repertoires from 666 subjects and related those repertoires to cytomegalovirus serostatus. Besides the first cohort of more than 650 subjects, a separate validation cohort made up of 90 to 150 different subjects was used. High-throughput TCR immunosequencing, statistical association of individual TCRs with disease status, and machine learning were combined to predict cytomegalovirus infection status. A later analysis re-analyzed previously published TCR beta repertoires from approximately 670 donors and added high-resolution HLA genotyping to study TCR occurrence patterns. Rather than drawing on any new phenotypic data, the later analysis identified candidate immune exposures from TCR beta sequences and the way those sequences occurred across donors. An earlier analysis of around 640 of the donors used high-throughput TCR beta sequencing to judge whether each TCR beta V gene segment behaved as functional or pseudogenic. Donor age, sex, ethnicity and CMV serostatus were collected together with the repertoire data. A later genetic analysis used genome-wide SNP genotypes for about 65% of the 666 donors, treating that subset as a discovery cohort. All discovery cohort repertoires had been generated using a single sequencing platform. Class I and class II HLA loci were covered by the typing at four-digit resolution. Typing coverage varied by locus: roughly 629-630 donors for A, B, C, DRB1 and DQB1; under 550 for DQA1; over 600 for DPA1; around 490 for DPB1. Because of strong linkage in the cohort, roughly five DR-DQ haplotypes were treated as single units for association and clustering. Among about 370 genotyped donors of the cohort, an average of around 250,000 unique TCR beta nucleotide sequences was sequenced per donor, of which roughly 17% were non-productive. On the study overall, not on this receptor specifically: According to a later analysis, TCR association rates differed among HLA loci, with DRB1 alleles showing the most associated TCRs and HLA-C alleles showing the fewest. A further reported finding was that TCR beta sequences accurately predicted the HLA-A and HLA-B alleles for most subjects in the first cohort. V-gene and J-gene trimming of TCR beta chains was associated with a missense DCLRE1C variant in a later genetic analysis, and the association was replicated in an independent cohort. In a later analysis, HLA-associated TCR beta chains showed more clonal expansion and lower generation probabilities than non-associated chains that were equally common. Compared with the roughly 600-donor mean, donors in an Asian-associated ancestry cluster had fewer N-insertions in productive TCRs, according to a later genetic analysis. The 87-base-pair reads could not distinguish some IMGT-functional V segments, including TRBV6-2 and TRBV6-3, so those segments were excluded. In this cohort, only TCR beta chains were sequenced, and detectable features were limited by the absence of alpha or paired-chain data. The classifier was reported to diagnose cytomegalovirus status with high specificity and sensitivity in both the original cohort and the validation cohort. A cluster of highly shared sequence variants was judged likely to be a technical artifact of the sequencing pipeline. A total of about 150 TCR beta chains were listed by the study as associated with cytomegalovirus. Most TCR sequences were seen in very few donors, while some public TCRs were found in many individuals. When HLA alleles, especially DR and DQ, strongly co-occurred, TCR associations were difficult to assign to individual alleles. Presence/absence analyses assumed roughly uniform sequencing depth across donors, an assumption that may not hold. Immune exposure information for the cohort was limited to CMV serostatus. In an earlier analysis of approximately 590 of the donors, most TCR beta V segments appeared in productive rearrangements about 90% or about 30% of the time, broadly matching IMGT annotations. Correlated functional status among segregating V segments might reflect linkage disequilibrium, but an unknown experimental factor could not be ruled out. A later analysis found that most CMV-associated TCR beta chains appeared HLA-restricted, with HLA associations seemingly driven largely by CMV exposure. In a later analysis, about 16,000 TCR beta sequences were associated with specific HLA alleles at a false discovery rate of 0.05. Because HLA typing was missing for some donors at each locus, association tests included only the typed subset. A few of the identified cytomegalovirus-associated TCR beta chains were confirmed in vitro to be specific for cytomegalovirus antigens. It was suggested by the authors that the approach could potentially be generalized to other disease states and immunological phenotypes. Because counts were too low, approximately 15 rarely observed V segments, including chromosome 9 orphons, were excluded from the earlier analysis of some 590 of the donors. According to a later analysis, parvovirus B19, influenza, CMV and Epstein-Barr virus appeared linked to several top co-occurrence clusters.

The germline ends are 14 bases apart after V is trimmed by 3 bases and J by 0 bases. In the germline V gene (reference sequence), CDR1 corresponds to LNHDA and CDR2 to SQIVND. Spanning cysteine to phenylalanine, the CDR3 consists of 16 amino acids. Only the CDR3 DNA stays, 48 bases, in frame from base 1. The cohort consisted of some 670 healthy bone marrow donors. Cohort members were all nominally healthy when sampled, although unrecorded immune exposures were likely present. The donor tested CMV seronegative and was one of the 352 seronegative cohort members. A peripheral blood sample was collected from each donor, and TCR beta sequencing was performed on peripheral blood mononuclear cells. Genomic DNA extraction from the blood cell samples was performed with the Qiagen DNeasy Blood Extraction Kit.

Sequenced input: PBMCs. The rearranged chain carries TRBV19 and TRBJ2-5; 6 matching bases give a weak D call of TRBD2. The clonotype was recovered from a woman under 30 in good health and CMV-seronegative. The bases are TGTGCCAGTAGTATCTTTCCGGGAGTGAACCAAGAGACCCAGTACTTC. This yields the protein CASSIFPGVNQETQYF. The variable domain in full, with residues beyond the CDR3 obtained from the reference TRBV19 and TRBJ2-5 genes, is DGGITQSPKYLFRKEGQNVTLSCEQNLNHDAMYWYRQDPGQGLRLIYYSQIVNDFQKGDIAEGYSVSREKKESFPLTVTSAQKNPTAFYLCASSIFPGVNQETQYFGPGTRLLVL.